Presented here are 5 T cell receptor beta chains from one specimen sequenced in a study of blood T cell repertoires in COVID-19. TCRdb's copy holds only in-frame clones and misses some; the assay was immunoSEQ multiplex PCR. This sample has about 260,000 clones, with 84% found just once. The sequencing sample was made of peripheral blood. These receptors all come from a man in his sixties with acute or convalescent COVID-19.

The chain recombines TRBV11-2 with TRBJ1-5; D is uncertain. V lost 5 bases, J lost 5 bases, and 10 bases lay in between. CDR3 size: 13 residues. CDR1 and CDR2 from the germline V gene are SGHAT and FQNNGV. The CDR3 spells CASSLEVDQPQHF. The CDR3, as DNA: TGTGCCAGCAGCCTCGAGGTGGATCAGCCCCAGCATTTT.

The chain combines TRBV28 with TRBJ2-7; 7 bases match TRBD2. CDR1 is MDHEN and CDR2 is SYDVKM in the germline V gene. The CDR3 loop spans 15 amino acids. V gave up 6 bases and J gave up 3 bases; unmatched junction bases: 11. The CDR3, as DNA: TGTGCCAGCAGCAGGTGGGCGGGAGAGGGCTACGAGCAGTACTTC. Its protein is CASSRWAGEGYEQYF.

The chain uses TRBV5-1 and TRBJ2-3; 7 bases are a match to TRBD2. V dropped 0 bases and J dropped 2; count of bases not matched to a gene: 9. The V gene's germline CDR1 is SGHRS and CDR2 YFSETQ. The CDR3 has 17 residues. CDR3 sequence (DNA): TGCGCCAGCAGCTTGGCGTCTAGCGGCGGATACACAGATACGCAGTATTTT. Protein: CASSLASSGGYTDTQYF.

The chain couples TRBV27 to TRBJ1-2; TRBD1 agrees at 9 bases. Trimming took 5 bases from V and 8 from J; bases not matched to a gene: 12. Germline V gene data show CDR1 as MNHEY and CDR2 as SMNVEV (reference sequence). The CDR3 sequence is 15 residues long. The CDR3 DNA reads as TGTGCCAGCAGTCAAGACAGGGGGGTTCGAGGAGGCTACACCTTC. This codes for CASSQDRGVRGGYTF.

Comments on this clone: Within the sample, other DNA sequences also encode this same CDR3. The chain employs TRBV7-2 and TRBJ2-7; D ambiguous. The CDR3 runs 12 residues. Germline loops: CDR1 SGHTA, CDR2 FQGNSA. The V and J ends lost 1 base and 6 bases respectively, with 7 bases between them. The CDR3 DNA follows: TGTGCCAGCAGCTTAGGGCGGAGCGAGCAGTACTTC. Encoded protein: CASSLGRSEQYF.